The 24 T cell receptor beta chains below come from one sample, sequenced in a study of T cell repertoires in cytomegalovirus infection (dated by TCRdb to between 2018 and 2021). TCRdb records Illumina HiSeq 1500 as the sequencer. The public reads were reprocessed in TCRdb via fastp at Q25 and MiXCR, keeping in-frame beta chains. Rows with a matching CDR3 protein are joined into one entry that keeps the most common DNA and genes. The sample table holds about 600,000 distinct CDR3 sequences, of which 20% to 30% were seen once. Clones ranked in the top ten supply less than 9.5% of the sample. Sequenced: CD8+ T cells from PBMCs. These receptors were obtained from a human donor in good health (CMV status not recorded). Some clones in this sample may be carry-over from other donors' samples.

This clonotype was detected a few times. The rearrangement uses TRBV20-1 and TRBJ1-2; possible D gene TRBD1, 6 bases. Looked up from germline, CDR1 is DFQATT and CDR2 is SNEGSKA (reference sequence). The CDR3 extends over 16 amino acids. The ends were cut back, 3 bases at V and 0 bases at J, with 17 bases in the middle. The CDR3 is CSASETGQRTNYGYTF. In DNA, the CDR3 is TGCAGTGCTAGTGAGACCGGACAGCGAACTAACTATGGCTACACCTTC.

As to this clonotype: This may come from a read error, since a much larger clone is one base off. The rearrangement uses TRBV7-4 and TRBJ1-1, with D hard to call. Germline CDR1 and CDR2: SGHVT and SQSDAQ. Trimming shortened V by 5 bases and J by 2 bases, and 18 bases separated the two germline ends. CDR3 length equals 16 residues. The CDR3 sequence is CASSPGATLINTEAFF. DNA for the CDR3: TGTGCCAGCAGCCCCGGCGCGACTTTAATAAACACTGAAGCTTTCTTT.

Written as DNA, the CDR3 is TGCAGCGTTGATTGGGACGGACAAGAGACCCAGTACTTC. Translated: CSVDWDGQETQYF. The chain combines TRBV29-1 with TRBJ2-5; D possibly matches TRBD1 or TRBD2 (5 bases each). The CDR3 has 13 residues. The ends were cut back, 3 bases at V and 2 bases at J, with 10 bases in the middle. Germline V gives CDR1 SQVTM, CDR2 ANQGSEA.

The CDR3, as DNA: TGCAGTGCTAGCCAGGACATTTCCCCTGAAGCTTTCTTT. It yields the protein CSASQDISPEAFF. The chain couples TRBV20-1 to TRBJ1-1; possible D gene TRBD1, 5 bases. Germline CDR1 and CDR2: DFQATT and SNEGSKA (reference sequence). The CDR3 extends over 13 amino acids. V shed 3 bases and J shed 6 bases, with 14 bases lying between them.

Remarks on this clonotype: This may be a read error, as it is one base from a much larger clone. This rearrangement joins TRBV7-2 to TRBJ2-5; TRBD1 is a possible D gene (7 bases). This CDR3 spans 16 amino acids. Germline CDR1 and CDR2: SGHTA and FQGNSA. This CDR3 is CANSSLEGASRETQYF. The CDR3 nucleotides are TGTGCCAACAGCTCCCTGGAGGGGGCGAGTAGGGAGACCCAGTACTTC.

For this clonotype: The junction departs from germline at one end; a sequencing error may be responsible. The V gene is TRBV28, the J gene TRBJ2-1; D is possibly TRBD1 (5 bases). Germline V lookup: CDR1 MDHEN, CDR2 SYDVKM. The CDR3 sequence is 14 residues long. CDR3 sequence (DNA): TGTGCCAACAGTGCGACAGATTCCTACAATGAGCAGTTCTTC. This gives the protein CANSATDSYNEQFF.

This clonotype was seen only a few times. V usage is TRBV28 and J usage is TRBJ2-3; D might be TRBD1 or TRBD2, each matching 6 bases. CDR3 length equals 14 residues. Germline V lookup: CDR1 MDHEN, CDR2 SYDVKM. This CDR3 reads CAGGGREEADTQYF. The CDR3 nucleotides read TGTGCGGGGGGCGGCAGGGAAGAGGCAGATACGCAGTATTTT.

This clonotype has only a few counts. This rearrangement joins TRBV6-2 or TRBV6-3 to TRBJ1-2; D is unresolved. V was clipped by 0 bases and J by 8 bases, with 13 bases between them. Germline CDR1 MNHEY, CDR2 SVGEGT. This CDR3 has 14 amino acids. The CDR3 sequence: CASSYSGVLEGYTF. The CDR3 bases are TGTGCCAGCAGTTACTCAGGAGTGTTGGAGGGCTACACCTTC.

This clonotype was seen a few times. V usage is TRBV2 and J usage is TRBJ2-3; D ambiguous. Germline CDR1 and CDR2: SNHLY and FYNNEI. The CDR3 has 16 residues. Trimming took off 0 bases at V and 0 bases at J, with 10 bases between the two ends. This CDR3 is CASSEAISVSTDTQYF. CDR3 in DNA: TGTGCCAGCAGTGAAGCGATTTCCGTTAGCACAGATACGCAGTATTTT. Variable domain in full (rest from reference TRBV2 and TRBJ2-3): EPEVTQTPSHQVTQMGQEVILRCVPISNHLYFYWYRQILGQKVEFLVSFYNNEISEKSEIFDDQFSVERPDGSNFTLKIRSTKLEDSAMYFCASSEAISVSTDTQYFGPGTRLTVL.

This chain joins TRBV20-1 and TRBJ1-4, with D perhaps matching TRBD1 (6 bases). Trimming shortened V by 1 base and J by 3 bases, and 27 bases separated the two germline ends. The V gene's germline CDR1 is DFQATT and CDR2 SNEGSKA (reference sequence). There are 20 residues in the CDR3. The CDR3 DNA sequence: TGCAGTGCTAGAGTTACGGCAGGGAGGGGGAGCTCCGAGGCTAATGAAAAACTGTTTTTT. Protein sequence: CSARVTAGRGSSEANEKLFF.

This clonotype was counted only a few times. The chain employs TRBV6-1 and TRBJ1-2; perhaps TRBD1 as D (5 bases). V dropped 1 base and J dropped 4 bases, with 13 bases sitting between them. This CDR3 comprises 15 residues. Looked up from germline, CDR1 is MNHNS and CDR2 is SASEGT. The CDR3 nucleotides read TGTGCCAGCAGTGAAGTGGCAGGGCCCGGCTATGGCTACACCTTC. This encodes CASSEVAGPGYGYTF.

The chain couples TRBV29-1 to TRBJ2-1; D possibly corresponds to TRBD2 (6 bases). Trimming removed 7 bases at V and 7 bases at J, with 14 bases between. Germline CDR1 reads SQVTM; CDR2 reads ANQGSEA. The CDR3 length is 12 residues. The CDR3 DNA is TGCAGCGGGGACTCCGCAGCGAATGAGCAGTTCTTC. It codes for CSGDSAANEQFF.

This clonotype was found a few times. The J gene is TRBJ2-1, the V gene TRBV7-6; 10 bases are shared with TRBD2. Germline V gives CDR1 SGHVS, CDR2 FNYEAQ. The CDR3 runs 16 residues. V dropped 5 bases and J dropped 4; count of bases not matched to a gene: 8. CDR3 bases: TGTGCCAGCAGCATATCTACTAGCGGGGATTACAATGAGCAGTTCTTC. It yields the protein CASSISTSGDYNEQFF.

This clonotype has ten or more counts. This sequence joins TRBV2 and TRBJ2-7; D unresolved. The CDR3 runs to 12 residues. CDR1 is SNHLY, CDR2 FYNNEI, per germline. Trimming removed 7 bases from V and 4 bases from J, with 11 bases in between. The CDR3 loop reads CASKNILYEQYV. As DNA, the CDR3 is TGTGCCAGCAAGAACATTCTTTACGAGCAGTACGTC.

This clonotype was counted at least ten times. Here the CDR3 reads CASNRRGSSYNEQFF. In DNA, the CDR3 is TGTGCCAGCAATCGGCGGGGGAGCTCCTACAATGAGCAGTTCTTC. The V and J genes are TRBV28 and TRBJ2-1; TRBD2 aligns across 7 bases. The CDR3 extends over 15 amino acids. The V gene's germline CDR1 is MDHEN and CDR2 SYDVKM. V gave up 7 bases and J gave up 0 bases; unmatched junction bases: 6.

Details on this clonotype: This clone may be a read error of a much larger clone one base away. J is TRBJ1-1 and V is TRBV7-8; possible D gene TRBD1, 6 bases. Trimming removed 1 base at V and 5 bases at J, with 17 bases between. The germline CDR1 and CDR2 sequences are SGHVS and FQNEAQ. CDR3 size: 16 residues. Here the CDR3 DNA reads TGTGCCAGCAGCTTAGTTGAGTCAGGGGAAGGAACTGAAGCTTTCTTT. It translates to CASSLVESGEGTEAFF.

The V gene is TRBV20-1, the J gene TRBJ2-7; maybe TRBD2 (6 bases). Trimming took off 6 bases at V and 0 bases at J, with 18 bases between the two ends. CDR3 length: 15 amino acids. CDR1 is DFQATT, CDR2 SNEGSKA, per germline (reference sequence). CDR3 sequence: CSAREEGQSSYEQYV. CDR3 bases: TGCAGTGCCCGAGAGGAGGGGCAAAGCTCCTACGAGCAGTACGTC.

In this sample, this clonotype turned up a few times. The V gene is TRBV12-3 or TRBV12-4, the J gene TRBJ2-7; 11 nucleotides agree with TRBD2. Trimming removed 6 bases from V and 4 bases from J; junction bases left unmatched: 5. The CDR3 has 14 amino acids. This CDR3 is CASSIAGGLYEQYF. CDR3 sequence (DNA): TGTGCCAGCAGCATAGCGGGGGGGCTTTACGAGCAGTACTTC.

This clonotype was observed a few times. The chain combines TRBV20-1 with TRBJ2-7, with D perhaps TRBD2 (5 bases). In germline, CDR1 is DFQATT, CDR2 SNEGSKA (reference sequence). V dropped 3 bases and J dropped 4 bases, with 13 bases sitting between them. The CDR3 consists of 13 residues. Here the CDR3 reads CSASPEGAYEQYF. The CDR3 DNA reads TGCAGTGCTAGCCCAGAGGGAGCATACGAGCAGTACTTC.

This clonotype was counted between two and nine times. The V gene is TRBV20-1, the J gene TRBJ1-3; D is unclear. This CDR3 has 11 residues. Trimming took off 6 bases at V and 0 bases at J, with 3 bases between the two ends. Looked up from germline, CDR1 is DFQATT and CDR2 is SNEGSKA (reference sequence). The CDR3 here is CSAPSGNTIYF. The CDR3 DNA reads as TGCAGTGCCCCCTCTGGAAACACCATATATTTT.

The table lists this clonotype with many counts. The V gene is TRBV7-3, the J gene TRBJ1-2; TRBD1 is a possible D gene (5 bases). The germline V and J ends were trimmed by 3 bases and 4 bases, with 24 bases remaining between them. The CDR3 loop spans 18 amino acids. Germline assignment: CDR1 SGHTA and CDR2 FQGTGA. CDR3 loop: CASSLGPAGREGIYGYTF. The CDR3 DNA is TGTGCCAGCAGCTTGGGACCAGCAGGCAGGGAGGGAATCTATGGCTACACCTTC.

This chain links TRBV7-9 with TRBJ1-2; a possible D gene is TRBD1 (6 bases). Between the trimmed V and J ends, which lost 5 bases and 3 bases, there was a span of 13 bases. The CDR3 length is 14 residues. Germline V gene data show CDR1 as SEHNR and CDR2 as FQNEAQ (reference sequence). CDR3 loop: CASSLREGDYGYTF. As DNA, the CDR3 is TGTGCCAGCAGCCTCCGCGAGGGGGACTATGGCTACACCTTC.

This clonotype was seen a handful of times. This sequence joins TRBV12-3 or TRBV12-4 and TRBJ2-1; a possible D gene is TRBD2 (6 bases). The CDR3 totals 14 residues. Trimming left V 8 bases short and J 4 bases short, with 15 bases between. CDR3 region: CASLRDSAYNEQFF. The CDR3, as DNA: TGTGCCAGCCTCCGGGACTCGGCGTACAATGAGCAGTTCTTC.

Ten or more counts support this clonotype. This CDR3 reads CASSLMGNTIYF. In DNA form, the CDR3 reads TGTGCCAGCAGCTTAATGGGAAACACCATATATTTT. The J gene is TRBJ1-3, the V gene TRBV7-2; no clear D gene. The CDR3 contains 12 residues. V gave up 2 bases and J gave up 4 bases, with 3 bases separating them. CDR1 and CDR2 from the germline V gene are SGHTA and FQGNSA.